This T cell receptor (beta chain) originates from a study of cytomegalovirus exposure and HLA in healthy donors. Overall study: Among the 300 to 500 genotyped donors, 65% to 90% were placed in the Caucasian-associated ancestry cluster.

The PCR made use of 60 Vbeta and 13 Jbeta primers. Generated by immunoSEQ multiplex PCR, the TCRdb table keeps only in-frame clones and is missing some. The table shows more than 150,000 clones, with roughly 80% occurring only once. General study points: It has been reported that TCR beta sequences accurately predicted the HLA-A and HLA-B alleles of most subjects. Follow-up analysis found HLA locus-dependent TCR association rates, highest for DRB1 and lowest for HLA-C. Follow-up analysis seemed to connect common viral pathogens with several of the most significant clusters identified.

This clone was detected only a few times. Its antigen is currently unknown. The germline V gene encodes CDR1 SGHTA and CDR2 FQGNSA. The V gene end was trimmed by 3 bases and the J gene end by 3 bases; junction bases not matched to a gene: 3. This CDR3 has 14 residues. The sequenced material came from PBMCs. This chain connects TRBV7-2 to TRBJ1-1; the match to TRBD1 covers 8 bases. This clonotype was sampled from a man aged 50 or older in good health and CMV-seronegative. In nucleotides, the CDR3 is TGTGCCAGCAGCTTGGACAGGGTCGACACTGAAGCTTTCTTT. Translation: CASSLDRVDTEAFF. Looking up the rest from reference TRBV7-2 and TRBJ1-1 gives the full variable domain: GAGVSQSPSNKVTEKGKDVELRCDPISGHTALYWYRQSLGQGLEFLIYFQGNSAPDKSGLPSDRFSAERTGGSVSTLTIQRTQQEDSAVYLCASSLDRVDTEAFFGQGTRLTVV.